This is a list of T cell receptor beta chains from one sample in a study of immune evolution from preneoplasia to lung adenocarcinoma. Repertoires were generated with immunoSEQ multiplex PCR, while TCRdb's copy carries only in-frame clones and drops some. This sample has 2,500 to 3,000 clones, with approximately 84% found just once. Sequencing was done on a sample of FFPE adjacent normal lung tissue. The source of these receptors is a person aged 60 to 85 with lung adenocarcinoma. Each CDR3 is given with its conserved first and last residue. A D gene is named only where the DNA matches it firmly.

j_call cdr3_length d_call v_call cdr3_aa
TRBJ1-1 14 NA TRBV6-1 CASRRSGTVPEAFF
TRBJ2-7 12 NA TRBV5-6 CASSWDMDEQYF
TRBJ2-3 16 NA TRBV14 CARGRGPVLDTDTQYF
TRBJ2-2 16 NA TRBV5-1 CASSLWAESGTGELFF
TRBJ1-2 15 NA TRBV6-5 CASSPLPGVDYGYTF
TRBJ2-2 8 NA TRBV2 CGTGELFF
TRBJ2-2 17 NA TRBV5-6 CASSYSLLTLHTGELFF
TRBJ2-1 19 TRBD2 TRBV23-1 CASSHRTSGGPKVYNEQFF
TRBJ2-3 16 TRBD2 TRBV5-4 CASSFRLAGHTDTQYF
TRBJ2-7 13 NA TRBV2 CASSEVTSYEQYF
TRBJ2-1 18 NA TRBV28 CASSLSAGLGTLYNEQFF
TRBJ2-5 16 NA TRBV12-5 CASGPPGAPQEGTQYF
TRBJ2-3 17 TRBD1 TRBV6-1 CASSETDRDGGGDTQYF
TRBJ1-5 13 NA TRBV6-1 CASYSGANQPQHF
TRBJ2-1 16 TRBD1 TRBV15 CATSRLGNWDSSEQFF
TRBJ1-2 13 TRBD1 TRBV9 CASSGGDDYGYTF